This TCR beta chain stems from a study of blood T cell repertoires in COVID-19. CDR1 is MNHEY, CDR2 SVGAGI, per germline. The V gene lost 7 bases and the J gene lost 1 base, with 11 bases spanning the gap. The CDR3 totals 14 residues. Sequencing used immunoSEQ multiplex PCR; TCRdb keeps in-frame clones, though not all of them. The sample holds hundreds of thousands of clones, roughly nine tenths seen once. The sequencing input was PBMCs or T cells enriched from blood (not recorded which). This TCR derives from a man aged 55 to 70 who had recovered from COVID-19. The chain links TRBV6-5 to TRBJ1-5; the D gene is possibly TRBD1 (5 bases). The CDR3 sequence is CASIRPGSNQPQHF. CDR3 coding DNA: TGTGCCAGCATTCGCCCAGGGAGCAATCAGCCCCAGCATTTT.